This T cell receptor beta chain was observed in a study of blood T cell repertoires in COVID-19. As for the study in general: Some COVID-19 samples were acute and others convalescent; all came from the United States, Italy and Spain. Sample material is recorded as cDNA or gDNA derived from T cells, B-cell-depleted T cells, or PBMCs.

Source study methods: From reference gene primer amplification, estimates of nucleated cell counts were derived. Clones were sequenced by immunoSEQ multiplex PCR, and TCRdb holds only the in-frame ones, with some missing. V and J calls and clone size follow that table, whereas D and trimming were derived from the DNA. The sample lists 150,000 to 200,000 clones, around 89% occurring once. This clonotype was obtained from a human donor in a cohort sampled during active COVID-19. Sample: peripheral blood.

CDR3 sequence: CASSQVQAATNYGYTF. The CDR3 nucleotides read TGTGCCAGCAGCCAAGTCCAGGCCGCGACTAACTATGGCTACACCTTC. J is TRBJ1-2 and V is TRBV4-2; no reliable D call. Germline V gives CDR1 LGHNA, CDR2 YNFKEQ. CDR3 size: 16 residues. The V end was cut by 1 base, the J end by 0 bases, with 12 bases between.